This T cell receptor (beta chain) was documented in a study of blood T cell repertoires in COVID-19. Across the study: Samples came from the United States, Italy and Spain, spanning acute and convalescent COVID-19. PBMCs, B-cell-depleted T cells, or T cells provided the cDNA or gDNA that made up the material.

Original data processing: Reference gene primers were amplified, and this amplification served to estimate nucleated cell counts. This table comes from immunoSEQ multiplex PCR, and its TCRdb copy is limited to in-frame clones, with some not included. For V, J and clone size, that table is used; D and trimming come from the DNA. The table has around 270,000 clones, about four fifths seen once; the top ten hold about 1.6%. This clone was detected ten times or more. The CDR3 contains 12 residues. Germline CDR1 is SNHLY and CDR2 is FYNNEI. The receptor was derived from a woman between 40 and 50 years old who had recovered from COVID-19. The sample comprised peripheral blood. The chain recombines TRBV2 with TRBJ1-6; 7 bases fit TRBD1. This CDR3 is CGQGDYNSPLHF. In nucleotides, the CDR3 is TGTGGCCAGGGGGATTATAATTCACCCCTCCACTTT.